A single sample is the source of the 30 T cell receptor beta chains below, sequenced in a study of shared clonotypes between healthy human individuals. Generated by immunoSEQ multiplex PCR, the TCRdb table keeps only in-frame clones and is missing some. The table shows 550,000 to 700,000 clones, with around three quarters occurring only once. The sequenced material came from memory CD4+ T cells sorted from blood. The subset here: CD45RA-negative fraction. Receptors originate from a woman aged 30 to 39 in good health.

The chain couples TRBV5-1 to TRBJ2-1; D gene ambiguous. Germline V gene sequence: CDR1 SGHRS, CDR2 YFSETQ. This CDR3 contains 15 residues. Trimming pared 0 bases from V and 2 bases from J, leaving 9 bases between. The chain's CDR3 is CASSLGTGPYNEQFF. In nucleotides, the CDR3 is TGCGCCAGCAGCTTGGGCACCGGGCCCTACAATGAGCAGTTCTTC.

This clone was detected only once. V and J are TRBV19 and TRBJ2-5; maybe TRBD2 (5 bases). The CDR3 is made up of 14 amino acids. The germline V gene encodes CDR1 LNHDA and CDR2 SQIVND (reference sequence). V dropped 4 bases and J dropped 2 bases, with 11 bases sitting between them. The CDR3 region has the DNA TGTGCCAGTAGTAAGGAGGTGGGTCAAGAGACCCAGTACTTC. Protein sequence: CASSKEVGQETQYF.

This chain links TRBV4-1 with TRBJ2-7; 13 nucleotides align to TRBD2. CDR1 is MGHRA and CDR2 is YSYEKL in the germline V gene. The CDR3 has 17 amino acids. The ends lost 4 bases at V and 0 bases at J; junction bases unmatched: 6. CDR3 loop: CASSRRGTSGDSYEQYF. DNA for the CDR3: TGCGCCAGCAGCCGACGGGGGACTAGCGGGGACTCCTACGAGCAGTACTTC.

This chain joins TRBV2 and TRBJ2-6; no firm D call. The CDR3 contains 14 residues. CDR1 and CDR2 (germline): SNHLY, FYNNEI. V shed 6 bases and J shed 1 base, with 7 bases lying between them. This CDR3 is CASSFSSGANVLTF. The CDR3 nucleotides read TGTGCCAGCAGCTTCTCTTCTGGGGCCAACGTCCTGACTTTC.

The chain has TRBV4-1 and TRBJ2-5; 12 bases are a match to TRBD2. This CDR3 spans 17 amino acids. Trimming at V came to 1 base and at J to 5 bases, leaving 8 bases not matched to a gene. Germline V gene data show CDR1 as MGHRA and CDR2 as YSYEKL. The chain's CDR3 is CASSQASGRALGETQYF. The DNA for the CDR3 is TGCGCCAGCAGCCAAGCTAGCGGGAGGGCCCTTGGGGAGACCCAGTACTTC.

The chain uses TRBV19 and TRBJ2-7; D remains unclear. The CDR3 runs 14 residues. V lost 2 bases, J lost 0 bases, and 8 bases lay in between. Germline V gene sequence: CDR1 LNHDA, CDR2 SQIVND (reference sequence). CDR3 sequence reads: CASSITAHSYEQYF. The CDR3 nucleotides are TGTGCCAGTAGTATAACCGCTCACTCCTACGAGCAGTACTTC.

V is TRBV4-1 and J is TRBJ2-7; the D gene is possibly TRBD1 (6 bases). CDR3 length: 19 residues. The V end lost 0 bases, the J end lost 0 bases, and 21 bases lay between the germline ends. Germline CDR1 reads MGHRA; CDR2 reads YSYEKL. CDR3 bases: TGCGCCAGCAGCCAAGATCTCTTTGGTACGTGGGGGCTCTCCTACGAGCAGTACTTC. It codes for CASSQDLFGTWGLSYEQYF.

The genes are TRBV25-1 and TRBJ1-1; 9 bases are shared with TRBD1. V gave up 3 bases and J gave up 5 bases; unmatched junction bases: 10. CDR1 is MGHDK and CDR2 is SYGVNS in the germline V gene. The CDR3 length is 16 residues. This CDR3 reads CASSELAGTGRTEAFF. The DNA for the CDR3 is TGTGCCAGCAGTGAGTTAGCGGGGACAGGGAGAACTGAAGCTTTCTTT.

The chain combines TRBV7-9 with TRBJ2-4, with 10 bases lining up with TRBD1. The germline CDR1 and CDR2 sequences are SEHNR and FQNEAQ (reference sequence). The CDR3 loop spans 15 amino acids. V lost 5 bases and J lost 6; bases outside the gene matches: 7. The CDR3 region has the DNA TGTGCCAGCAGCCCAGACAGGGGGCTACGAAACATTCAGTACTTC. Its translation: CASSPDRGLRNIQYF. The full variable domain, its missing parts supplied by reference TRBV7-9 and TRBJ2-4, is DTGVSQNPRHKITKRGQNVTFRCDPISEHNRLYWYRQTLGQGPEFLTYFQNEAQLEKSRLLSDRFSAERPKGSFSTLEIQRTEQGDSAMYLCASSPDRGLRNIQYFGAGTRLSVL.

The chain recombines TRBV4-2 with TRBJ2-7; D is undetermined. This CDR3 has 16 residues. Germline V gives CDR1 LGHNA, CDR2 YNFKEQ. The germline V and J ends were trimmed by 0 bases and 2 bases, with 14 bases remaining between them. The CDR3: CASSQDESSRTYEQYF. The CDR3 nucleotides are TGTGCCAGCAGCCAAGATGAGAGTAGCAGGACCTACGAGCAGTACTTC.

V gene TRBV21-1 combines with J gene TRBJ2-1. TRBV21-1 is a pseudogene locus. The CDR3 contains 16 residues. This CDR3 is CASSKDGFLGYNEQFF. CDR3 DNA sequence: TGTGCCAGCAGCAAAGACGGCTTTCTGGGGTACAATGAGCAGTTCTTC.

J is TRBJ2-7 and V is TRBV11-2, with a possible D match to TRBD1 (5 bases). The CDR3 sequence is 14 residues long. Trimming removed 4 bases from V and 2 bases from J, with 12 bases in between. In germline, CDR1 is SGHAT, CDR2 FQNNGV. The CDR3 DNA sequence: TGTGCCAGCAGCTCGGCTGGGGCGGCCTACGAGCAGTACTTC. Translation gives CASSSAGAAYEQYF.

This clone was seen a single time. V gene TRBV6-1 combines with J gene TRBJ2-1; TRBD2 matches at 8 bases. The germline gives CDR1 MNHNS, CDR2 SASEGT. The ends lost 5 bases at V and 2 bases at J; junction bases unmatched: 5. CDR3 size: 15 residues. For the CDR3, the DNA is TGTGCCAGCAGTCAGGGTAGCGGGGCCTACAATGAGCAGTTCTTC. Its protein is CASSQGSGAYNEQFF.

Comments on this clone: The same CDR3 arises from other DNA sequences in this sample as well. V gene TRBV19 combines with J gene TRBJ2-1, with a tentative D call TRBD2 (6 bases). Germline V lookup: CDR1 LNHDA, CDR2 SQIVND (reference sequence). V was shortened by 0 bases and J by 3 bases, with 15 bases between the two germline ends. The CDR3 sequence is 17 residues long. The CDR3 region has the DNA TGTGCCAGTAGTATAGACACCGGGACTGGGGGCTACAATGAGCAGTTCTTC. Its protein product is CASSIDTGTGGYNEQFF.

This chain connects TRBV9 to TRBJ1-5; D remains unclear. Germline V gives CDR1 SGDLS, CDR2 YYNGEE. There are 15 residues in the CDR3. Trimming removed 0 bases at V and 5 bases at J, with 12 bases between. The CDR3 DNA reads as TGTGCCAGCAGCGTAGATCCTCAAAGAGATCAGCCCCAGCATTTT. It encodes CASSVDPQRDQPQHF. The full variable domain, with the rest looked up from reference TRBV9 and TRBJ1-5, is DSGVTQTPKHLITATGQRVTLRCSPRSGDLSVYWYQQSLDQGLQFLIQYYNGEERAKGNILERFSAQQFPDLHSELNLSSLELGDSALYFCASSVDPQRDQPQHFGDGTRLSIL.

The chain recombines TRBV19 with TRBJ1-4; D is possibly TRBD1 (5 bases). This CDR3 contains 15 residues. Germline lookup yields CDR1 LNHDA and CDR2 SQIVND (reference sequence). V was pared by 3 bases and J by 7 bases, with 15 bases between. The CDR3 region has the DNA TGTGCCAGTAGTATCCGCGGGGCAGGAGGTGAAAAACTGTTTTTT. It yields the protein CASSIRGAGGEKLFF. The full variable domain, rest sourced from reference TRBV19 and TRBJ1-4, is DGGITQSPKYLFRKEGQNVTLSCEQNLNHDAMYWYRQDPGQGLRLIYYSQIVNDFQKGDIAEGYSVSREKKESFPLTVTSAQKNPTAFYLCASSIRGAGGEKLFFGSGTQLSVL.

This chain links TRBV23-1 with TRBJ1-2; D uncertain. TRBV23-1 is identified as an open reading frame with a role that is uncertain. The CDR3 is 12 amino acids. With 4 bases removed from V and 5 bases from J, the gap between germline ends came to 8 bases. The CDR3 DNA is TGCGCCAGCAGTCCGGCGACATATGGCTACACCTTC. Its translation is CASSPATYGYTF.

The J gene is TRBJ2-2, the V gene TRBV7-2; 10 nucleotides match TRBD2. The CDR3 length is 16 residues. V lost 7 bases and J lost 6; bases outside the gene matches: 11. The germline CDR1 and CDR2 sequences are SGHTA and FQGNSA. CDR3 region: CASTKKVAGGPGELFF. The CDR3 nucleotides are TGTGCCAGCACTAAAAAAGTAGCGGGAGGCCCCGGGGAGCTGTTTTTT.

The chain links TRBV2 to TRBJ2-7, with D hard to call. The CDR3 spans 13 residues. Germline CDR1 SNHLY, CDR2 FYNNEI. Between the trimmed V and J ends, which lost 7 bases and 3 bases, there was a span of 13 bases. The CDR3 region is CASTRTAYYEQYF. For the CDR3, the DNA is TGTGCCAGCACCAGAACAGCGTACTACGAGCAGTACTTC. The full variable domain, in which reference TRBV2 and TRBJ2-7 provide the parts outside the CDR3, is EPEVTQTPSHQVTQMGQEVILRCVPISNHLYFYWYRQILGQKVEFLVSFYNNEISEKSEIFDDQFSVERPDGSNFTLKIRSTKLEDSAMYFCASTRTAYYEQYFGPGTRLTVT.

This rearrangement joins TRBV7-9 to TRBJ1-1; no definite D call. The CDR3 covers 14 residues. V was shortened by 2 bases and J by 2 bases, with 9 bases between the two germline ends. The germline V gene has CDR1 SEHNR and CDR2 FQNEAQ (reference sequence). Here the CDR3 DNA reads TGTGCCAGCAGCTTACTTCAGGAAAACACTGAAGCTTTCTTT. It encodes CASSLLQENTEAFF. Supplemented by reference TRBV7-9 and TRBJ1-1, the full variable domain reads DTGVSQNPRHKITKRGQNVTFRCDPISEHNRLYWYRQTLGQGPEFLTYFQNEAQLEKSRLLSDRFSAERPKGSFSTLEIQRTEQGDSAMYLCASSLLQENTEAFFGQGTRLTVV.

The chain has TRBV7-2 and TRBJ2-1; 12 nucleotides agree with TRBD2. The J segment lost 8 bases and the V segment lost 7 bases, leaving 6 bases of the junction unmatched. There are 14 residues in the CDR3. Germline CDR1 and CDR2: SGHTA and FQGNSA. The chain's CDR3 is CASTGLAGSYEQFF. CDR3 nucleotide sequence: TGTGCCAGCACCGGACTAGCGGGAAGTTATGAGCAGTTCTTC.

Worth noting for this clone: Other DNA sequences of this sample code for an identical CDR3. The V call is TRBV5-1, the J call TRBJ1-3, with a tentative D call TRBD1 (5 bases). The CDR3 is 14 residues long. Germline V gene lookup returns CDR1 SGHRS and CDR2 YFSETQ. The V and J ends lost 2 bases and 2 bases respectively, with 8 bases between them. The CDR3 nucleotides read TGCGCCAGCAGCTTAGGGGAAACTGGAAACACCATATATTTT. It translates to CASSLGETGNTIYF.

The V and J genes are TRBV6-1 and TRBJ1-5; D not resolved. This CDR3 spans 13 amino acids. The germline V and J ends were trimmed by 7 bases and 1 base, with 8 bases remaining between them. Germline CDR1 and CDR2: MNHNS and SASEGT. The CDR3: CASTAGSNQPQHF. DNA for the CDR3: TGTGCCAGCACGGCGGGAAGCAATCAGCCCCAGCATTTT.

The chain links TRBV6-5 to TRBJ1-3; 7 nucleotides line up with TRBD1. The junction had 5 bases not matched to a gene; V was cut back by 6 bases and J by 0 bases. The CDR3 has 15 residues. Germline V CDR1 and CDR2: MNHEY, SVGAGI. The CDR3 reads CASRGTEFSGNTIYF. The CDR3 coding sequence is TGTGCCAGCAGAGGGACAGAATTCTCTGGAAACACCATATATTTT.

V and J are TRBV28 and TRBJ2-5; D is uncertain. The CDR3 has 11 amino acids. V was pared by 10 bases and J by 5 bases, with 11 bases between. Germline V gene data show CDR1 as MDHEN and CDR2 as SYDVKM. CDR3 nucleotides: TGTGCCACATGGGGAAGGGAGACCCAGTACTTC. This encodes CATWGRETQYF.

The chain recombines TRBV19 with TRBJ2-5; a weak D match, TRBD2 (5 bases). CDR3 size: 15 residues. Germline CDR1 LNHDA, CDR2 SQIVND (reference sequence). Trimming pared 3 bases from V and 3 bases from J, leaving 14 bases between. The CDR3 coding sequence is TGTGCCAGTAGTATCGTGGGAGTTTTCGAAGAGACCCAGTACTTC. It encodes CASSIVGVFEETQYF.

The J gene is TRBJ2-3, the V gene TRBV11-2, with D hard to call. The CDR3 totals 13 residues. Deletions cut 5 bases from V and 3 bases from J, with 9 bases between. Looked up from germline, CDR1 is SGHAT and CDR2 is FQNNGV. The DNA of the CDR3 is TGTGCCAGCAGCGTACCACATACAGATACGCAGTATTTT. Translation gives CASSVPHTDTQYF.

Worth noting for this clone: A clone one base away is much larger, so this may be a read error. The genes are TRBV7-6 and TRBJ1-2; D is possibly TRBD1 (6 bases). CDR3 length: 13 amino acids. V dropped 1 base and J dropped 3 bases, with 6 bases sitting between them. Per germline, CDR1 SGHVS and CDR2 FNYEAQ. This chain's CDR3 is CASSLGTDYGYTF. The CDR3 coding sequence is TGTGCCAGCAGCTTAGGGACAGACTATGGCTACACCTTC. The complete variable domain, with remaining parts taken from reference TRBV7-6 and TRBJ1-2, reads GAGVSQSPRYKVTKRGQDVALRCDPISGHVSLYWYRQALGQGPEFLTYFNYEAQQDKSGLPNDRFSAERPEGSISTLTIQRTEQRDSAMYRCASSLGTDYGYTFGSGTRLTVV.

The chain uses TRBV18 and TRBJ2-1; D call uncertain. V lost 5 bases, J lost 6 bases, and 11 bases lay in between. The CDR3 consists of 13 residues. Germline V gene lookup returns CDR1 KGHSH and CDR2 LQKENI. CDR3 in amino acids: CASSEGVSNEQFF. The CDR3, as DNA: TGTGCCAGCTCAGAAGGAGTCAGCAATGAGCAGTTCTTC.

DNA of the CDR3: TGTGCCAGCACCTATAACGGCAGGGGGCTTGCTTTCTTT. Translation gives CASTYNGRGLAFF. The chain links TRBV28 to TRBJ1-1, with 8 bases identical to TRBD1. CDR1 is MDHEN, CDR2 SYDVKM, per germline. The CDR3 consists of 13 residues. Trimming removed 7 bases from V and 11 bases from J; junction bases left unmatched: 12.